A single sample gave rise to the 11 T cell receptor beta chains below, sequenced in a study of cytomegalovirus exposure and HLA in healthy donors. The PCR ran on 60 Vbeta and 13 Jbeta primers. Sequencing used immunoSEQ multiplex PCR; TCRdb keeps in-frame clones, though not all of them. Of more than 65,000 clones listed, roughly two thirds were seen once; the top ten hold about 6.9%. The sample comprised PBMCs. Receptors originate from a woman between 45 and 60 years old in good health and CMV-seropositive.

The chain employs TRBV19 and TRBJ1-2; 10 positions agree with TRBD1. CDR3 size: 15 residues. Trimming removed 6 bases from V and 4 bases from J; junction bases left unmatched: 8. Germline CDR1 LNHDA, CDR2 SQIVND (reference sequence). The CDR3 spells CASRGQGIGGYGYTF. In DNA form, the CDR3 reads TGTGCCAGTAGGGGACAGGGGATAGGAGGCTATGGCTACACCTTC.

This rearrangement joins TRBV2 to TRBJ2-2; D may be TRBD1 (6 bases). In germline, CDR1 is SNHLY, CDR2 FYNNEI. CDR3 length: 15 residues. The germline V and J ends were trimmed by 4 bases and 4 bases, with 13 bases remaining between them. This CDR3 is CASSGNRVGTGELFF. CDR3 DNA sequence: TGTGCCAGCAGTGGTAACAGGGTGGGCACCGGGGAGCTGTTTTTT.

The chain couples TRBV5-4 to TRBJ2-1; D remains unclear. V lost 0 bases to trimming and J lost 9 bases, with 10 bases between them. This CDR3 has 13 residues. Germline CDR1 is SGHNT and CDR2 is YYREEE (reference sequence). The CDR3, as DNA: TGTGCCAGCAGCTTGGACGCGGAGTCTGAGCAGTTCTTC. As protein: CASSLDAESEQFF.

The V and J genes are TRBV5-5 and TRBJ1-2; 7 bases map to TRBD1. V lost 0 bases to trimming and J lost 2 bases; unmatched junction nucleotides: 4. This CDR3 has 15 amino acids. CDR1 is SGHKS and CDR2 is YYEKEE in the germline V gene (reference sequence). CDR3 residues: CASSLVAGGNYGYTF. The CDR3, as DNA: TGTGCCAGCAGCTTGGTTGCAGGGGGAAACTATGGCTACACCTTC.

With regard to this clone: The junction shows a germline mismatch at one end, possibly a read error. J is TRBJ1-1 and V is TRBV7-9; D remains ambiguous. The CDR3 sequence is 12 residues long. Germline assignment: CDR1 SEHNR and CDR2 FQNEAQ (reference sequence). For the CDR3, the DNA is TGTTCCAGCAGCTCGGGTTTAGCGGAAGCTTTCTTT. Amino acids: CSSSSGLAEAFF.

This clone was recorded a few times. The rearrangement joins TRBV30 to TRBJ1-2; a weak D match, TRBD1 (5 bases). This CDR3 contains 12 residues. V dropped 0 bases and J dropped 10 bases, with 12 bases sitting between them. In germline, CDR1 is GTSNPN, CDR2 SVGIG (reference sequence). Here the CDR3 DNA reads TGTGCCTGGAGTGTAGGCAGGGTCATCTACACCTTC. Protein: CAWSVGRVIYTF.

J is TRBJ2-7 and V is TRBV27; no reliable D call. The CDR3 contains 14 residues. The V end lost 2 bases, the J end lost 2 bases, and 10 bases lay between the germline ends. Germline V lookup: CDR1 MNHEY, CDR2 SMNVEV (reference sequence). The CDR3 DNA reads as TGTGCCAGCAGTTTAGTGCGGAATACCTACGAGCAGTACTTC. Translating gives CASSLVRNTYEQYF.

This clone has just a few counts. This chain joins TRBV11-2 and TRBJ1-2, with D possibly matching TRBD1 (5 bases). Germline-derived CDR1 and CDR2 are SGHAT and FQNNGV. The CDR3 extends over 14 amino acids. V lost 5 bases and J 2 bases, leaving 12 bases between the germline ends. The CDR3 DNA reads TGTGCCAGCAGCCACTCGGGGGGAAACTATGGCTACACCTTC. Its translation: CASSHSGGNYGYTF.

V and J are TRBV11-2 and TRBJ2-2; D is ambiguous. Germline CDR1 reads SGHAT; CDR2 reads FQNNGV. The germline V and J ends were trimmed by 1 base and 4 bases, with 10 bases remaining between them. This CDR3 region has 15 residues. This CDR3 is CASSLGTPGTGELFF. CDR3 coding DNA: TGTGCCAGCAGCTTAGGAACTCCCGGCACCGGGGAGCTGTTTTTT. The variable domain in full, with the rest retrieved from reference TRBV11-2 and TRBJ2-2, is EAGVAQSPRYKIIEKRQSVAFWCNPISGHATLYWYQQILGQGPKLLIQFQNNGVVDDSQLPKDRFSAERLKGVDSTLKIQPAKLEDSAVYLCASSLGTPGTGELFFGEGSRLTVL.

The CDR3 reads CASSQGRSQYF. As DNA, the CDR3 is TGCGCCAGCAGCCAAGGCCGGTCCCAGTACTTC. The rearrangement joins TRBV4-1 to TRBJ2-5; D uncertain. Germline CDR1 MGHRA, CDR2 YSYEKL. V dropped 1 base and J dropped 9 bases, with 6 bases sitting between them. The CDR3 totals 11 residues.

This chain links TRBV5-1 with TRBJ2-3; D is perhaps TRBD1 (6 bases). V was cut by 4 bases and J by 2 bases, with 14 bases left in between. The CDR3 is made up of 15 amino acids. The germline V gene encodes CDR1 SGHRS and CDR2 YFSETQ. CDR3 residues: CASSPGQRDTDTQYF. CDR3 bases: TGCGCCAGCAGCCCTGGACAGAGGGACACAGATACGCAGTATTTT.